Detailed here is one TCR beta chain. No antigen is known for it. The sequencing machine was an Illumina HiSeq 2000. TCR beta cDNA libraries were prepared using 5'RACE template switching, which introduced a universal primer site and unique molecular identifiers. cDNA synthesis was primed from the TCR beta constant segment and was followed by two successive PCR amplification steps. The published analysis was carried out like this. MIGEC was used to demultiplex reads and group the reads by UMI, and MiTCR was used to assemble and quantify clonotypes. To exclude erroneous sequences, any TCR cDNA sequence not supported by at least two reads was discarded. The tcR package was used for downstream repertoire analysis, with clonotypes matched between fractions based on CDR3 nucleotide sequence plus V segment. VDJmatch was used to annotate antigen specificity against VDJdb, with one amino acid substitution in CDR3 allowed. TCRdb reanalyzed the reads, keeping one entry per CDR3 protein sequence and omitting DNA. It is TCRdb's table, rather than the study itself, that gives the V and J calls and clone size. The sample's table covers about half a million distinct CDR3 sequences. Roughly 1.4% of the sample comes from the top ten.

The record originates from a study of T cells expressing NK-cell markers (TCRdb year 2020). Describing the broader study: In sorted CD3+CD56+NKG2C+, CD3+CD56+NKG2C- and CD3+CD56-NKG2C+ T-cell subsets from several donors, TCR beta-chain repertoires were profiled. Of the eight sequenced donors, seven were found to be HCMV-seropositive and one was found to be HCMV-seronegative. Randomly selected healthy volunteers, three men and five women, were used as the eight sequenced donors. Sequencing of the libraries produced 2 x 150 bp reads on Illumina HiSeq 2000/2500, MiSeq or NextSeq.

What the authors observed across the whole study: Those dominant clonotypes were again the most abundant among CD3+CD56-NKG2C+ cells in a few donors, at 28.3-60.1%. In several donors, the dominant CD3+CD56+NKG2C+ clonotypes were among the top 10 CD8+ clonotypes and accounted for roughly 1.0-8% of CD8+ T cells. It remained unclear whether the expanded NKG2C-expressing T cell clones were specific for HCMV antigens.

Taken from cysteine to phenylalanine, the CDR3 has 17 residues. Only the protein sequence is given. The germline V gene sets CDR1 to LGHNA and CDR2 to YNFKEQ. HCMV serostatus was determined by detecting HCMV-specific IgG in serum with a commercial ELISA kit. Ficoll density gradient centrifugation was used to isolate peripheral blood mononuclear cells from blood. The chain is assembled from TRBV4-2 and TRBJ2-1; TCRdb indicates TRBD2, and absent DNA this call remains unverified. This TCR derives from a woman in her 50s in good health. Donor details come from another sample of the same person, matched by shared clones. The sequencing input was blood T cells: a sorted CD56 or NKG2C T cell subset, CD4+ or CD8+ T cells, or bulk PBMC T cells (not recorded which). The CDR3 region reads CASSQDHLAARGNEQFF.